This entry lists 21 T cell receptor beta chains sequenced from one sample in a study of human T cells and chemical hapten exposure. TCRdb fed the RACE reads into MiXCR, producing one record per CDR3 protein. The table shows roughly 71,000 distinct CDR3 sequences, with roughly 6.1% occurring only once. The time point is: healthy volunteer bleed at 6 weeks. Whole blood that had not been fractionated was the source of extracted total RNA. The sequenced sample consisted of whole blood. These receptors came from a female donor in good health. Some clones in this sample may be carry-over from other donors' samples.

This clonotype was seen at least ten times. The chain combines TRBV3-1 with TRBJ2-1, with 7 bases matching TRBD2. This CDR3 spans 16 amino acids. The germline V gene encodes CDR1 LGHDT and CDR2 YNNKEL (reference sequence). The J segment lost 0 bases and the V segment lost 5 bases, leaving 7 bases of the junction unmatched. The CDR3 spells CASSEASSGSYNEQFF. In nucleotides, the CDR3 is TGTGCCAGCAGCGAAGCATCTAGCGGCTCCTACAATGAGCAGTTCTTC.

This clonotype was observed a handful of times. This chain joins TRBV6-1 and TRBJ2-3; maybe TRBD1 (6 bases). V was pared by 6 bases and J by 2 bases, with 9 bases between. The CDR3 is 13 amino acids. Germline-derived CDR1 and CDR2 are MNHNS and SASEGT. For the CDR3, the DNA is TGTGCCAGCAGAAGACAGGTCACAGATACGCAGTATTTT. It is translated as CASRRQVTDTQYF.

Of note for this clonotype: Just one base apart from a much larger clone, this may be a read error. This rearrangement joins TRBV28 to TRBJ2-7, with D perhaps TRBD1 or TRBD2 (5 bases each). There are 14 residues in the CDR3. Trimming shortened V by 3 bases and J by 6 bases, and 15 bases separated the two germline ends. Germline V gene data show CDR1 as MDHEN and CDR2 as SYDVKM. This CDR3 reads CASSLAGLGGEQYF. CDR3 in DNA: TGTGCCAGCAGTTTGGCAGGGTTAGGAGGCGAGCAGTACTTC.

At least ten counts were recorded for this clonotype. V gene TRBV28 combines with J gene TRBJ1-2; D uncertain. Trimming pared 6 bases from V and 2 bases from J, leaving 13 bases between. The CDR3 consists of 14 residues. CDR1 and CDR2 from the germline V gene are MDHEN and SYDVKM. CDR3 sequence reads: CASSQVRINYGYTF. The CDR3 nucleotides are TGTGCCAGCAGCCAGGTCCGGATCAACTATGGCTACACCTTC.

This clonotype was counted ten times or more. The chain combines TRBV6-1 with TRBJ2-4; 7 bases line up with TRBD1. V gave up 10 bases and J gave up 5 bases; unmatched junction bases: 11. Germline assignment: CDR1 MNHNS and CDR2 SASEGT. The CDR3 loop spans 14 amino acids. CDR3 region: CATWTGIDQNIQYF. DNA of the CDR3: TGTGCCACCTGGACAGGAATCGATCAAAACATTCAGTACTTC.

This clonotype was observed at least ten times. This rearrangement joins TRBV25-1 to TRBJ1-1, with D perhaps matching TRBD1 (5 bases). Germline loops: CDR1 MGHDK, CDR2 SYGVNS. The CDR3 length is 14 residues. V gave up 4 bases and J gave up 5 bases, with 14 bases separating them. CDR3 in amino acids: CASSGPRGVTEAFF. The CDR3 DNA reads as TGTGCCAGCAGTGGTCCCAGAGGGGTTACTGAAGCTTTCTTT.

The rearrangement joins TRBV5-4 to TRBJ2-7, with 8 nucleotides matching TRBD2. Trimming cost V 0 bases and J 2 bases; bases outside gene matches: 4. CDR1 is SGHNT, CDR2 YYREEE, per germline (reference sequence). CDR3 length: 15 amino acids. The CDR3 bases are TGTGCCAGCAGCTTGGATGGTAGCGGGACCTACGAGCAGTACTTC. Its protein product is CASSLDGSGTYEQYF.

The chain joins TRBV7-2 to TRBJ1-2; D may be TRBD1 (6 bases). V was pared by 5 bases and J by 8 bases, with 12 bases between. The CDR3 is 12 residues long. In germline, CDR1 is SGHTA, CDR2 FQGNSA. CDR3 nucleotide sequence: TGTGCCAGCAGCCCCGTGGGGGGCGGCTACACCTTC. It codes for CASSPVGGGYTF.

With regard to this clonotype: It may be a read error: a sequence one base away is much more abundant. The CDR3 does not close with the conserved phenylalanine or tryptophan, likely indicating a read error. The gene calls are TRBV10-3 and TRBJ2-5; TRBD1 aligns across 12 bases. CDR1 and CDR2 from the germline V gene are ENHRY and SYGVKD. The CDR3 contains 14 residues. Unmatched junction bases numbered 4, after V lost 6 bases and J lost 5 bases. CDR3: CAIRGTGGRETQYL. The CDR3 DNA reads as TGTGCCATCAGGGGGACAGGGGGCCGGGAGACCCAGTACCTC.

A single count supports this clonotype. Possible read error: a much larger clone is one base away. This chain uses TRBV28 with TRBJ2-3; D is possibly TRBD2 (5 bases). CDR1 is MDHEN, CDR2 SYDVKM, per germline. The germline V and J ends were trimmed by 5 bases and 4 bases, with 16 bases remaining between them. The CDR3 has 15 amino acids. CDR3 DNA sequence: TGTGCCAGCAGTATCGGACTGGTAAATGCAGATACGCAGTATTTT. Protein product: CASSIGLVNADTQYF.

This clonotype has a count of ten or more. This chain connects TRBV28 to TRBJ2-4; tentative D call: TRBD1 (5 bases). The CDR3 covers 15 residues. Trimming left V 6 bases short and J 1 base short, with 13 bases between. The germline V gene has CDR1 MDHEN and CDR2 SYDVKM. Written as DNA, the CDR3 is TGTGCCAGCAGCCTAGGGGTTTCCGCCAAAAACATTCAGTACTTC. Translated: CASSLGVSAKNIQYF.

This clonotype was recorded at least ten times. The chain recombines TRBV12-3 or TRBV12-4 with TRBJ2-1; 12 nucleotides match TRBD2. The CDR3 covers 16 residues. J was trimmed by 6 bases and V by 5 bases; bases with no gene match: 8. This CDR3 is CASSMLETSGSNEQFF. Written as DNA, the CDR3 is TGTGCCAGCAGTATGCTGGAGACTAGCGGGAGCAATGAGCAGTTCTTC.

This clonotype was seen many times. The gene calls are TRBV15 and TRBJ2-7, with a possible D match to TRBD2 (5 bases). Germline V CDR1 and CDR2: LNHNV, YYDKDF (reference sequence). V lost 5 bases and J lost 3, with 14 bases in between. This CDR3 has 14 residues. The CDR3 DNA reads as TGTGCCACCAGCCCCCAATGGGGAGTCTACGAGCAGTACTTC. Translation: CATSPQWGVYEQYF.

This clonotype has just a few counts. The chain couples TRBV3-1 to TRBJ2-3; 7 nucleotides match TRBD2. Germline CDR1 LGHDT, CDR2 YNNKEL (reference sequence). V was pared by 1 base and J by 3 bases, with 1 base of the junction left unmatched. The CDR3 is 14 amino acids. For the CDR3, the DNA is TGTGCCAGCAGCCAAGGGGGGGGGACAGATACGCAGTATTTT. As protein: CASSQGGGTDTQYF.

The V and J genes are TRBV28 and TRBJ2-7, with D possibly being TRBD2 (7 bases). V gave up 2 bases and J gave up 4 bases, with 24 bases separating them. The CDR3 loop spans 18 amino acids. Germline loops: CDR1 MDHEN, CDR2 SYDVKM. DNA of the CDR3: TGTGCCAGCAGTTTACCCCGTCGAAAAGGGAGGGGGTTATACGAGCAGTACTTC. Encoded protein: CASSLPRRKGRGLYEQYF.

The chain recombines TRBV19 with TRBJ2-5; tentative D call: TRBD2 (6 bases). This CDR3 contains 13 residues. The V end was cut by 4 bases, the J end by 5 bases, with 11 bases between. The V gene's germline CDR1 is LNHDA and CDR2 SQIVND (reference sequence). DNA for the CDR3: TGTGCCAGTAGTAGGGGACTGACGGAGACCCAGTACTTC. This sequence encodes CASSRGLTETQYF.

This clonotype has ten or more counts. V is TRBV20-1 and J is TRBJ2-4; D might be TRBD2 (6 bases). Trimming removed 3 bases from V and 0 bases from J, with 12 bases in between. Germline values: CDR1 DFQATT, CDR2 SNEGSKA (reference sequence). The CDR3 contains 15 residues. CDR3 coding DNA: TGCAGTGCTAGTCGACGGGAGCTAGCCAAAAACATTCAGTACTTC. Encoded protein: CSASRRELAKNIQYF.

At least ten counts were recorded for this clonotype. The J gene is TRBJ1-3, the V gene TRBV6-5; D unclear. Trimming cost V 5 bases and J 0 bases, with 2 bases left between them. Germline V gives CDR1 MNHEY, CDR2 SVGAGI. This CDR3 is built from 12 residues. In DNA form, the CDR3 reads TGTGCCAGCAGTCCCTCTGGAAACACCATATATTTT. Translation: CASSPSGNTIYF.

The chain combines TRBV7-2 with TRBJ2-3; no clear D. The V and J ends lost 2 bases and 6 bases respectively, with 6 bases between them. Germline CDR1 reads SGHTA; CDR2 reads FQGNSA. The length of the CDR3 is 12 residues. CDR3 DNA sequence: TGTGCCAGCAGCTTACCTCCCGATACGCAGTATTTT. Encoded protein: CASSLPPDTQYF. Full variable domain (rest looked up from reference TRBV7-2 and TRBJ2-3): GAGVSQSPSNKVTEKGKDVELRCDPISGHTALYWYRQSLGQGLEFLIYFQGNSAPDKSGLPSDRFSAERTGGSVSTLTIQRTQQEDSAVYLCASSLPPDTQYFGPGTRLTVL.

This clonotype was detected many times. CDR3 in DNA: TGTGCCTGGAGCGTCCCAGGAGACAGGGTAACCGGGGAGCTGTTTTTT. This encodes CAWSVPGDRVTGELFF. The genes are TRBV30 and TRBJ2-2; the match to TRBD1 covers 7 bases. The CDR3 contains 16 residues. Trimming removed 3 bases from V and 5 bases from J; junction bases left unmatched: 12. Germline assignment: CDR1 GTSNPN and CDR2 SVGIG (reference sequence).

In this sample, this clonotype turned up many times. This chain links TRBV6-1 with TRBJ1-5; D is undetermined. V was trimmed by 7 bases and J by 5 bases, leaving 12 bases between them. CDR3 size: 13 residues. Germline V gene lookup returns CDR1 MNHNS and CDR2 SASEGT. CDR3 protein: CASKVLVDQPQHF. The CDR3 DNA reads TGTGCCAGCAAGGTCTTAGTCGATCAGCCCCAGCATTTT.